Reported below is one T cell receptor beta chain. Its cognate antigen has yet to be identified. Per-base quality was not reported, and no clone a single base away is much larger than it. The germline V gene sets CDR1 to MNHEY and CDR2 to SVGAGI. A distance of 14 bases separates the germline ends of V and J, which lose 2 bases and 3 bases respectively. Its CDR3 holds 15 amino acids, cysteine through phenylalanine. Of all the DNA, just the CDR3 is kept, 45 bases in frame from base 1. The collaborating institutions used their own protocols to collect whole blood in K2EDTA tubes. Collaborator samples were shipped for TCRbeta analysis as frozen whole blood, isolated PBMCs, or DNA extracted from either sample type. The sample belongs to a study of blood T cell repertoires in COVID-19 (dated by TCRdb to 2018 to 2021). With regard to the full study: Collaborator samples came from the United States, Italy and Spain and covered acute and convalescent phases of COVID-19. The repertoires were released in a freely available public database meant as a resource for research on the immune response to SARS-CoV-2. Where available, HLA class I and class II types were taken from metadata supplied by the sample provider and were not determined by assay-based typing. The samples were drawn from two sources: the first 160 participants of the ongoing ImmuneRACE study, and 1,254 subjects contributed by 6 global collaborators. The material from the prospective study consisted of cDNA or gDNA derived from T cells, B-cell-depleted T cells, or PBMCs. Deeply sampled blood TCRbeta repertoires from subjects exposed to, actively infected with, or recovered from COVID-19 were included in the dataset. The sample metadata nearly always contained a de-identified subject ID, COVID-19 status, age in years and sex.

Broader findings and caveats from the paper: How much clinical and demographic metadata was included differed by source and by participant, and the metadata was provided uncurated.

The immunoSEQ Assay, a bias-controlled multiplex PCR, was used to amplify TCRbeta CDR3 regions from genomic DNA. The paper's data handling went like this. Within the assay, amplification of reference gene primers was used to estimate how many nucleated cells each sample contained. To quantify the absolute abundance of each unique TCRbeta CDR3 rearrangement, sequence reads were collapsed and filtered. Productive Simpson clonality was computed per sample as the square root of Simpson's diversity index over productive rearrangements. The clones in this table, taken by TCRdb from immuneACCESS, are in-frame only. Not every clone is retained; where verified, under half of the shortfall comes from an unresolved V gene, and the cause of the rest is unknown. From that table come the V and J calls and clone size; the DNA was used to work out D and trimming. For this sample the table gives more than 250,000 clones, of which around 86% were detected only once. 1% of the sample is held by the ten biggest clonotypes.

Sequenced: peripheral blood. Recombination connected TRBV6-5 to TRBJ2-7, with TRBD1 as a weak D call on 5 bases. This sequence was found in a man in his fifties or sixties with active or convalescent COVID-19. CDR3 loop: CASSYSSARVYEQYF. The nucleotides read TGTGCCAGCAGTTACAGCTCCGCCAGGGTCTACGAGCAGTACTTC.